This T cell receptor (beta chain) is drawn from a study of cytomegalovirus exposure and HLA in healthy donors. V lost 2 bases and J lost 3, with 25 bases in between. CDR1 and CDR2 from the germline V gene are MNHEY and SMNVEV (reference sequence). The CDR3 totals 19 residues. The PCR employed 60 Vbeta primers together with 13 Jbeta primers. TCRdb's copy holds only in-frame clones and misses some; the assay was immunoSEQ multiplex PCR. Among approximately 110,000 clones listed, less than 75% were seen once. V and J are TRBV27 and TRBJ1-2; D gene unclear. The receptor comes from a man between 40 and 49 years old in good health and CMV-seropositive. What was sequenced was PBMCs. The CDR3 here is CASSLERYHLLTLDYGYTF. In DNA form, the CDR3 reads TGTGCCAGCAGTTTAGAACGTTATCACCTTCTAACCCTCGACTATGGCTACACCTTC.